These T cell receptor beta chains were read from a single sample in a study of chemoradiotherapy in HPV16-positive cancers. The table came from immunoSEQ multiplex PCR; TCRdb's copy has only in-frame clones and leaves some out. Of around 5,300 clones in the sample, more than 85% were seen once. The sequencing used tumor tissue, collected from a patient who underwent chemoradiotherapy. The receptors come from a human donor with HPV-associated anogenital cancer. The CDR3 runs from the conserved cysteine through the conserved F or W. A D gene is named only where the DNA matches it firmly. A row's size may be missing; if present it is once, few, many or a size class.

clone_size	d_call	j_call	v_call	cdr3_aa	cdr3_nt
-	-	TRBJ2-1	TRBV6-5	CASRQGPNEQFF	TGTGCCAGCAGACAAGGGCCTAATGAGCAGTTCTTC
-	TRBD2	TRBJ2-5	TRBV28	CASSLAGGNTETQYF	TGTGCCAGCAGTCTAGCGGGAGGGAATACGGAGACCCAGTACTTC
-	-	TRBJ2-2	TRBV9	CASGETGELFF	TGTGCAAGTGGCGAGACCGGGGAGCTGTTTTTT
few	TRBD2	TRBJ2-7	TRBV19	CASSTSLAGGGEQYF	TGTGCCAGTAGTACGTCTCTAGCGGGAGGTGGCGAGCAGTACTTC
-	-	TRBJ2-7	TRBV10-3	CAIRGGGTYEQYF	TGTGCCATCAGGGGTGGTGGAACCTACGAGCAGTACTTC
-	-	TRBJ2-1	TRBV6-5	CASSPPGRKDNEQFF	TGTGCCAGCAGTCCCCCAGGGAGGAAAGACAATGAGCAGTTCTTC
once	-	TRBJ2-2	TRBV2	CASSEAAPQRDTGELFF	TGTGCCAGCAGTGAAGCCGCCCCCCAACGGGACACCGGGGAGCTGTTTTTT
-	-	TRBJ2-2	TRBV15	CATSISKGSGELFF	TGTGCCACCAGCATCTCTAAGGGTTCCGGGGAGCTGTTTTTT
-	-	TRBJ1-4	TRBV30	CAWSASGTANEKLFF	TGTGCCTGGAGTGCCTCCGGGACTGCGAATGAAAAACTGTTTTTT
-	-	TRBJ2-1	TRBV7-2	CASSLAVGNEQFF	TGTGCCAGCAGCTTAGCGGTGGGCAATGAGCAGTTCTTC
-	-	TRBJ2-7	TRBV6-6	CASRSGVEQYF	TGTGCCAGCAGATCAGGGGTTGAGCAGTACTTC
-	-	TRBJ2-1	TRBV11-2	CASSSLNEQFF	TGTGCCAGCAGCTCCCTCAATGAGCAGTTCTTC
once	TRBD1	TRBJ1-2	TRBV5-6	CASSPGTAYGYTF	TGTGCCAGCAGCCCCGGGACAGCCTATGGCTACACCTTC
few	TRBD2	TRBJ2-1	TRBV6-5	CASSYGGGSSNEQFF	TGTGCCAGCAGTTACGGCGGCGGGAGTTCGAATGAGCAGTTCTTC
-	TRBD2	TRBJ2-3	TRBV5-1	CASSLDLAGGTDTQYF	TGCGCCAGCAGCTTGGATCTAGCGGGAGGCACAGATACGCAGTATTTT
few	-	TRBJ1-3	TRBV7-8	CASSFGTHSGNTIYF	TGTGCCAGCAGCTTCGGGACGCACTCTGGAAACACCATATATTTT
-	TRBD2	TRBJ2-1	TRBV7-3	CASSGGVAGVLGQFF	TGTGCCAGCAGCGGGGGGGTCGCAGGAGTTCTCGGTCAGTTCTTC
-	-	TRBJ1-6	TRBV19	CASSVGGSPLHF	TGTGCCAGTAGCGTAGGTGGCTCACCCCTCCACTTT
once	-	TRBJ2-5	TRBV16	CASSPTRGRKETQYF	TGTGCCAGCAGCCCGACTCGGGGGAGGAAAGAGACCCAGTACTTC
-	TRBD2	TRBJ2-3	TRBV5-5	CASRAAGADTQYF	TGTGCCAGCAGAGCGGCGGGAGCAGATACGCAGTATTTT
-	TRBD2	TRBJ2-7	TRBV13	CASSQKGAGGPHEQYF	TGTGCCAGCAGCCAAAAAGGGGCGGGAGGGCCCCACGAGCAGTACTTC
once	-	TRBJ2-5	TRBV5-1	CASSLKPRETQYF	TGCGCCAGCAGCCTGAAGCCCCGGGAGACCCAGTACTTC
-	-	TRBJ1-4	TRBV6-5	CASSSQAGAFNEKLFF	TGTGCCAGCAGTTCGCAGGCCGGGGCTTTTAATGAAAAACTGTTTTTT
-	-	TRBJ2-1	TRBV5-1	CASSRAGSNNEQFF	TGCGCCAGCAGCAGGGCCGGCTCGAACAATGAGCAGTTCTTC
-	-	TRBJ2-2	TRBV29-1	CSVSGTGELFF	TGCAGCGTGAGTGGAACCGGGGAGCTGTTTTTT
-	-	TRBJ2-7	TRBV11-3	CASSLYSEPYEQYF	TGTGCCAGCAGCCTATACAGCGAACCCTACGAGCAGTACTTC
once	-	TRBJ2-7	TRBV18	CASSPEGEQYF	TGTGCCAGCTCACCTGAAGGGGAGCAGTACTTC
-	-	TRBJ1-2	TRBV19	CASREGYGYTF	TGTGCCAGTAGAGAGGGCTATGGCTACACCTTC
-	-	TRBJ1-4	TRBV7-3	CASSLTWNRDNEKLFF	TGTGCCAGCAGCTTAACTTGGAACAGGGATAATGAAAAACTGTTTTTT
-	-	TRBJ1-6	TRBV11-2	CASRRQTPNSPLHF	TGTGCCAGCCGGCGACAGACACCAAATTCACCCCTCCACTTT
-	-	TRBJ1-4	TRBV5-6	CASSLALRQEKLFF	TGTGCCAGCAGCTTGGCTCTAAGACAGGAAAAACTGTTTTTT
once	-	TRBJ1-1	TRBV7-9	CASSLVSGTEAFF	TGTGCCAGCAGCTTAGTTAGTGGGACTGAAGCTTTCTTT
-	-	TRBJ1-2	TRBV6-5	CASSYRSGNYGYTF	TGTGCCAGCAGTTACCGAAGTGGTAACTATGGCTACACCTTC
-	TRBD2	TRBJ2-3	TRBV27	CASTDGRATDTQYF	TGTGCCAGCACCGACGGGAGGGCCACAGATACGCAGTATTTT
-	-	TRBJ1-1	TRBV29-1	CSVTLWTAEAFF	TGCAGCGTTACCCTTTGGACAGCTGAAGCTTTCTTT
-	-	TRBJ2-3	TRBV5-1	CASSLEVPVSTDTQYF	TGCGCCAGCAGCTTGGAGGTCCCGGTGAGCACAGATACGCAGTATTTT
-	-	TRBJ1-1	TRBV18	CASSPTVNTEAFF	TGTGCCAGCTCACCGACGGTGAACACTGAAGCTTTCTTT
-	-	TRBJ2-4	TRBV4-3	CASSQDEGVAAKNIQYF	TGCGCCAGCAGCCAAGATGAGGGGGTTGCGGCCAAAAACATTCAGTACTTC
-	-	TRBJ2-1	TRBV5-1	CASGDAASYNEQFF	TGCGCCAGCGGGGACGCCGCCTCCTACAATGAGCAGTTCTTC
-	-	TRBJ1-3	TRBV4-3	CASSQDWGGAGNTIYF	TGCGCCAGCAGCCAAGATTGGGGCGGGGCAGGAAACACCATATATTTT
-	-	TRBJ2-7	TRBV9	CASSVVDSYEQYF	TGTGCCAGCAGCGTAGTCGACTCCTACGAGCAGTACTTC
-	-	TRBJ2-7	TRBV19	CASSMAPYEQYF	TGTGCCAGTAGTATGGCACCCTACGAGCAGTACTTC
few	-	TRBJ1-1	TRBV5-5	CASSLGQAGNTEAFF	TGTGCCAGCAGCTTGGGGCAGGCGGGGAACACTGAAGCTTTCTTT
once	-	TRBJ1-2	TRBV9	CASSVATRPGLNYGYTF	TGTGCCAGCAGCGTAGCTACGAGGCCGGGACTTAACTATGGCTACACCTTC
-	TRBD1	TRBJ1-2	TRBV19	CASSRQGQGMYYGYTF	TGTGCCAGTAGTAGACAGGGACAGGGGATGTACTATGGCTACACCTTC
-	-	TRBJ2-7	TRBV15	CATSGAGLTYEQYF	TGTGCCACCAGCGGAGCGGGCCTAACCTACGAGCAGTACTTC
-	-	TRBJ2-7	TRBV7-6	CASSMQGSHEQYF	TGTGCCAGCAGCATGCAGGGTTCCCACGAGCAGTACTTC
few	-	TRBJ2-2	TRBV6-4	CASSPSQGLETGELFF	TGTGCCAGCAGCCCCTCCCAAGGGTTAGAGACCGGGGAGCTGTTTTTT
-	-	TRBJ2-7	TRBV7-9	CASKVGADSYEQYF	TGTGCCAGCAAAGTGGGGGCGGACTCCTACGAGCAGTACTTC
-	TRBD2	TRBJ2-1	TRBV18	CASSPPAGGVGNEQFF	TGTGCCAGCTCACCACCGGCGGGAGGGGTTGGCAATGAGCAGTTCTTC
once	-	TRBJ2-2	TRBV6-5	CASAPLGAGELFF	TGTGCCAGCGCCCCCCTTGGGGCCGGGGAGCTGTTTTTT
-	TRBD2	TRBJ2-4	TRBV10-3	CAISGASGSSENIQYF	TGTGCCATCAGTGGGGCTAGCGGGAGTTCCGAAAACATTCAGTACTTC
-	TRBD2	TRBJ2-2	TRBV13	CASRVALTSQNGELFF	TGTGCCAGCAGGGTGGCTCTGACTAGCCAAAACGGGGAGCTGTTTTTT
-	-	TRBJ2-7	TRBV19	CASSLLPDAGEQYF	TGTGCCAGTAGCCTCTTGCCGGACGCAGGCGAGCAGTACTTC
-	TRBD2	TRBJ2-7	TRBV7-3	CASSPEPGLAEYEQYF	TGTGCCAGCAGCCCCGAGCCGGGACTAGCGGAGTACGAGCAGTACTTC
-	TRBD1	TRBJ2-2	TRBV7-3	CASSLKGQGGNTGELFF	TGTGCCAGCAGCTTAAAGGGACAGGGGGGGAACACCGGGGAGCTGTTTTTT
few	-	TRBJ2-2	TRBV18	CASSPQGPRFTGELFF	TGTGCCAGCTCACCACAGGGGCCCCGATTCACCGGGGAGCTGTTTTTT
-	-	TRBJ2-5	TRBV27	CASSLGPRYF	TGTGCCAGCAGTTTAGGGCCCCGATACTTC
-	-	TRBJ2-7	TRBV15	CATRRPGSYEQYF	TGTGCCACCCGCCGGCCGGGCTCCTACGAGCAGTACTTC
-	-	TRBJ1-2	TRBV5-6	CASSPPGRVFYGYTF	TGTGCCAGCAGCCCTCCCGGAAGGGTGTTCTATGGCTACACCTTC